The entry below describes one TCR beta chain. What it recognizes is unknown. These data belong to a study of siplizumab effects on memory and regulatory T cells. The trim removed 6 bases at V and 0 bases at J, leaving 3 bases unmatched. The CDR3 is 14 residues long. In germline, CDR1 is SQVTM, CDR2 ANQGSEA. Some clones are missing from TCRdb's copy, which holds only in-frame ones; the method was immunoSEQ multiplex PCR. The sample has 100,000 to 120,000 clones; around nine tenths are singletons. Study results and limitations: Mappable alloreactive CD4+ clones averaged approximately 67% Treg-derived with siplizumab versus approximately 25% in controls. Naive T cells were seemingly more diverse than memory cells, and major contributions to the alloresponse seemed to be made by them.

The sample consisted of CD4+ T cells sorted from blood. The sequence was obtained from a human donor in good health. V gene TRBV29-1 combines with J gene TRBJ1-5; 9 positions match TRBD1. CDR3 loop: CSVRDRDSNQPQHF. As DNA, the CDR3 is TGCAGCGTCCGGGACAGGGATAGCAATCAGCCCCAGCATTTT. The whole variable domain, remainder taken from reference TRBV29-1 and TRBJ1-5, is SAVISQKPSRDICQRGTSLTIQCQVDSQVTMMFWYRQQPGQSLTLIATANQGSEATYESGFVIDKFPISRPNLTFSTLTVSNMSPEDSSIYLCSVRDRDSNQPQHFGDGTRLSIL.